The entry below gives a single TCR beta chain sequence along with its context. What it recognizes is unknown. Each TCR beta library was made by quantitative 5'-RACE that incorporated molecular barcodes. Using its own MiXCR run on the 5' RACE reads, TCRdb lists one record per CDR3 protein. The data hold around 430,000 distinct CDR3 sequences, with more than 15% observed a single time. The data are from a study of CD8 T cells in ankylosing spondylitis. Study findings and constraints: Disease-linked clones bore a CD8+ phenotype, appearing relatively rarely in peripheral blood. It was reported that disease-linked clones were significantly enriched in matched ankylosing spondylitis synovial fluid. One TCR beta motif, made up of several highly homologous variants, appeared characteristic of ankylosing spondylitis blood. Some motif variants were previously reported in reactive arthritis synovial fluid and blood.

The sequence was collected from a male donor with ankylosing spondylitis. The source material was blood, either unsorted or a sorted T cell fraction (not recorded which).

The DNA for the CDR3 is TGCAGTGCTAGGTTGGGACTAGCGGGGGCAGACAATGAGCAGTTCTTC. This gives the protein CSARLGLAGADNEQFF. The J gene is TRBJ2-1, the V gene TRBV20-1; the match to TRBD2 covers 14 bases. The V segment lost 3 bases and the J segment 5 bases; nucleotides outside the gene matches: 6. CDR3 size: 16 residues. Germline CDR1 is DFQATT and CDR2 is SNEGSKA (reference sequence).